This T cell receptor beta chain originates from a study of T cells in Graves' hyperthyroidism and ophthalmopathy. Disease duration under 2 months; hyperthyroidism patients were aged 18 to 65. In making diagnoses, clinical symptoms, serum thyroxine and TRAb, thyroid ultrasound and orbital computed tomography were all used. Template material for amplifying TCR beta CDR3 regions consisted of RNA transcripts. TCR CDR3 regions were first amplified by RT-PCR with HTBI primers. One entry per CDR3 protein, called by TCRdb with MiXCR from the multiplex PCR reads. The sample has 500,000 to 750,000 distinct CDR3 sequences; approximately 14% are singletons. Worth noting for this clonotype: A read error may produce the germline difference seen at one junction end.

The CDR3 runs to 13 residues. Material: blood. This chain connects TRBV12-3 or TRBV12-4 to TRBJ2-7, with D perhaps matching TRBD2 (5 bases). The clonotype originates from a woman aged 25 to 39 with Graves' hyperthyroidism. The CDR3 DNA sequence: TGTGCCGGCAGTTTCGGAACGAGGGACGAGCAGTACTTC. Its translation is CAGSFGTRDEQYF.